This T cell receptor beta chain was identified in a study of control samples from healthy donors and cancer patients. V was clipped by 7 bases and J by 0 bases; unmatched bases: 8. This CDR3 has 15 residues. Germline V lookup: CDR1 MGHDK, CDR2 SYGVNS. Data came from immunoSEQ multiplex PCR; TCRdb stores just in-frame clones and leaves some out. The sample includes 210,000 or so clones, roughly nine tenths of them seen just once. Sequencing input: blood. This receptor was identified in a man aged 25-45 years in good health. This chain uses TRBV25-1 with TRBJ1-1, with TRBD1 matching 7 bases. The CDR3 DNA follows: TGTGCCAGCAAAGAACCAGGGGGGTTGAACACTGAAGCTTTCTTT. It is translated as CASKEPGGLNTEAFF.